These T cell receptor beta chains were read from a single sample in a study of identifying expanded T cells in peripheral blood. Clones were sequenced by immunoSEQ multiplex PCR, and TCRdb holds only the in-frame ones, with some missing. The sample has roughly 100,000 clones, around 88% seen once. The sample taken for sequencing was blood. The receptors were sampled from a person aged 18 to 75 in good health. Both conserved end residues are part of each CDR3. A D gene is named only where the DNA matches it firmly.

D gene	CDR3 length	V gene	J gene	CDR3 DNA	CDR3 protein
-	12	TRBV30	TRBJ1-2	TGTGCTGGGGCTGGGGGAGGAGATGGCTACACCTTC	CAGAGGGDGYTF
-	14	TRBV5-1	TRBJ2-3	TGCGCCAGCAGCTACATAGCGTTAACAGATACGCAGTATTTT	CASSYIALTDTQYF
-	17	TRBV5-5	TRBJ1-2	TGTGCCAGCAGCCGGGGCGTCGTGGGTTGGGGTAACTATGGCTACACCTTC	CASSRGVVGWGNYGYTF
-	14	TRBV28	TRBJ2-7	TGTGCCAGCAGTTTATCGGGGGTAACCTACGAGCAGTACTTC	CASSLSGVTYEQYF
-	17	TRBV5-6	TRBJ2-4	TGTGCCAGCAGCCCAAAGGGGGGGGTAAACCCCAGCCTTCTTCAGTACTTC	CASSPKGGVNPSLLQYF
-	15	TRBV18	TRBJ1-6	TGTGCCAGCTCACCGAGGCGAGGGTCCGATTCACCCCTCCACTTT	CASSPRRGSDSPLHF
TRBD2	15	TRBV7-9	TRBJ2-1	TGTGCCAGCAGCTTGCTAGCGGGGGGGCTTAATGAGCAGTTCTTC	CASSLLAGGLNEQFF
-	15	TRBV18	TRBJ1-2	TGTGCCAGCTCACCAAGTGAGGGGCCAGGCTATGGCTACACCTTC	CASSPSEGPGYGYTF
-	13	TRBV19	TRBJ2-1	TGTGCCAGTAGTCTTCGTCCCAGGGGAGAGCAGTTCTTC	CASSLRPRGEQFF
-	14	TRBV5-6	TRBJ2-5	TGTGCCAGCAGCTCGAGGACGGCTCTAAGGACCCAGTACTTC	CASSSRTALRTQYF
TRBD1	13	TRBV28	TRBJ1-2	TGTGCCACTACACCGGGACAGGAATTCGGCTACACCTTC	CATTPGQEFGYTF
-	14	TRBV5-5	TRBJ1-2	TGTGCCAGCAGCCGCCGGGAGTCCCTATATGGCTACACCTTC	CASSRRESLYGYTF
-	11	TRBV7-9	TRBJ1-2	TGTGCCAGCAGCTCGGGCTATGGCTACACCTTC	CASSSGYGYTF